Below, 7 T cell receptor beta chains from the same sample are listed, as sequenced in a study of control samples from healthy donors and cancer patients. Profiled with immunoSEQ multiplex PCR; TCRdb holds only in-frame clones, not every one. The table lists about 210,000 clones. Sequencing input: blood. The source of these receptors is a young woman in good health.

The V call is TRBV24-1, the J call TRBJ1-2, with D unclear. Germline V gives CDR1 KGHDR, CDR2 SFDVKD. V lost 2 bases to trimming and J lost 3 bases, with 9 bases between them. The CDR3 is 14 residues long. The CDR3 region is CATSDSDRHYGYTF. The CDR3 bases are TGTGCCACCAGTGATTCGGACCGTCACTATGGCTACACCTTC.

This sequence joins TRBV5-6 and TRBJ2-4, with D maybe TRBD2 (5 bases). V was shortened by 2 bases and J by 2 bases, with 17 bases between the two germline ends. This CDR3 region has 17 residues. Germline CDR1 reads SGHDT; CDR2 reads YYEEEE. CDR3 in DNA: TGTGCCAGCAGCTTCCCCCTGTTTAGCGACACCAAAAACATTCAGTACTTC. Its protein is CASSFPLFSDTKNIQYF.

The chain couples TRBV5-6 to TRBJ1-6; a weak D match, TRBD1 (5 bases). CDR3 length equals 17 residues. V was trimmed by 0 bases and J by 8 bases, leaving 18 bases between them. CDR1 and CDR2 from the germline V gene are SGHDT and YYEEEE. The CDR3 nucleotides read TGTGCCAGCAGCTTGGCCTACAACCGCCAGGGCGATTCACCCCTCCACTTT. It translates to CASSLAYNRQGDSPLHF.

This chain uses TRBV5-1 with TRBJ1-3; possibly TRBD1 for D (5 bases). CDR3 length: 16 residues. With 4 bases removed from V and 0 bases from J, the gap between germline ends came to 14 bases. Germline values: CDR1 SGHRS, CDR2 YFSETQ. The CDR3 DNA reads TGCGCCAGCAGCCCTACCCTCGGGGGCTCTGGAAACACCATATATTTT. It translates to CASSPTLGGSGNTIYF.

The chain is built from TRBV5-6 and TRBJ2-1; D remains unclear. Trimming removed 3 bases from V and 9 bases from J, with 7 bases in between. The CDR3 length is 11 residues. Germline V lookup: CDR1 SGHDT, CDR2 YYEEEE. The CDR3, as DNA: TGTGCCAGCAGCTCTACCAGTGAGCAGTTCTTC. Translated: CASSSTSEQFF. The full variable domain, its missing parts supplied by reference TRBV5-6 and TRBJ2-1, is DAGVTQSPTHLIKTRGQQVTLRCSPKSGHDTVSWYQQALGQGPQFIFQYYEEEERQRGNFPDRFSGHQFPNYSSELNVNALLLGDSALYLCASSSTSEQFFGPGTRLTVL.

The chain combines TRBV11-2 with TRBJ2-7, with D tentatively TRBD1 or TRBD2 (6 bases each). Trimming shortened V by 5 bases and J by 1 base, and 12 bases separated the two germline ends. Germline V gene sequence: CDR1 SGHAT, CDR2 FQNNGV. The CDR3 is 14 residues long. The CDR3: CASSLGGHSYEQYF. DNA for the CDR3: TGTGCCAGCAGCCTGGGGGGCCATTCCTACGAGCAGTACTTC.

The chain recombines TRBV6-5 with TRBJ1-3; D unresolved. Germline lookup yields CDR1 MNHEY and CDR2 SVGAGI. The CDR3 spans 13 residues. The germline V and J ends were trimmed by 4 bases and 3 bases, with 7 bases remaining between them. The CDR3 region is CASSSRGGNTIYF. Here the CDR3 DNA reads TGTGCCAGCAGTTCCCGGGGTGGAAACACCATATATTTT.